This TCR beta chain is from a study of OX40 agonist ivuxolimab in advanced cancers. Study-level background: As their treatment, patients were administered ivuxolimab, an agonistic anti-OX40 (CD134) antibody. The group had a mean age of around 60 years, ranged from roughly 20 to 79, and was approximately 81% male. Study outcomes and limitations: Relative to CD4+, CD8+ T cells held more expanded clones on average. Partial responders at 0.1-3.0 mg/kg showed near-lowest clonal expansion.

Trimming pared 8 bases from V and 0 bases from J, leaving 6 bases between. The germline V gene encodes CDR1 ENHRY and CDR2 SYGVKD. This CDR3 spans 12 amino acids. Some clones are missing from TCRdb's copy, which holds only in-frame ones; the method was immunoSEQ multiplex PCR. The sample records about 54,000 clones, roughly four fifths being singletons. This clone was found a few times. The antigen is undetermined. This TCR came from an adult with an advanced solid tumor such as melanoma, head and neck, liver or kidney cancer. The chain recombines TRBV10-3 with TRBJ2-3; weak D call: TRBD2 (6 bases). Sequencing was performed on CD4+ or CD8+ T cells sorted from blood, taken in a trial of the OX40 agonist ivuxolimab. CDR3 region: CAIRESTDTQYF. The CDR3 nucleotides read TGTGCCATCCGGGAGAGCACAGATACGCAGTATTTT.